This TCR beta chain was recorded in a study of T-cell reconstitution after alpha-beta-depleted transplantation in children. The V segment lost 4 bases and the J segment 0 bases; nucleotides outside the gene matches: 6. The germline gives CDR1 SGHKS, CDR2 YYEKEE (reference sequence). The CDR3 runs to 16 residues. Many counts were recorded for this clonotype. The antigen is unknown. A TCRbeta library incorporating unique molecular identifiers was prepared. MiXCR, applied by TCRdb to the PCR reads, yields one record per CDR3 protein. Of 140,000 to 150,000 distinct CDR3 sequences detected, 7.5% to 9% appear once; the ten largest clones hold 15% to 20%. Findings of the study overall: It was newly produced T cells that mostly accounted for T-cell counts and diversity one year after transplant. Reported findings indicate that, about two months after transplant, alpha-beta T cells came from several hundred expanded clones, which were derived from non-depleted graft cells. Surviving recipient T cells and thymic progenitors produced the high day-60 TCRbeta diversity seen in some patients.

The V and J genes are TRBV5-5 and TRBJ2-4, with 8 bases that match TRBD1. This clonotype was sampled from a female patient aged 2-9 years who had a stem cell transplant for congenital amegakaryocytic thrombocytopenia, so the T cells may come from the graft donor. This specimen consisted of PBMCs, mostly from graft donor cells, obtained 180 days after TCRalphabeta/CD19-depleted stem cell transplant. The CDR3 DNA reads as TGTGCCAGCAGCGGAGGACAGGGTAAAGCCAAAAACATTCAGTACTTC. Translated, it gives CASSGGQGKAKNIQYF.